This T cell receptor beta chain was obtained from a study of tumor T cells in aggressive B-cell lymphoma. Germline CDR1 SGHTA, CDR2 FQGNSA. Trimming took 5 bases from V and 4 from J; bases not matched to a gene: 7. The CDR3 totals 15 residues. Measured with immunoSEQ multiplex PCR; TCRdb has only the in-frame clones, and not every one. This table holds some 10,000 clones, around nine tenths found once. The sequenced sample was tumor tissue. The origin of this receptor is an adult with diffuse large B cell lymphoma. J is TRBJ1-1 and V is TRBV7-2; TRBD1 agrees at 10 bases. CDR3 region: CASSARQGALTEAFF. CDR3 in DNA: TGTGCCAGCAGCGCGCGACAGGGGGCACTCACTGAAGCTTTCTTT.